This T cell receptor (beta chain) was captured in a study of regulatory T cells in long-lasting Graves disease. HTBI primers from iRepertoire and Arm-PCR of CDR3 regions yielded the TCR beta libraries. One entry per CDR3 protein, called by TCRdb with MiXCR from the multiplex PCR reads. The sample contains about 350,000 distinct CDR3 sequences, 16% of which appear only once. The V and J ends lost 6 bases and 9 bases respectively, with 9 bases between them. Germline V gives CDR1 MDHEN, CDR2 SYDVKM. The CDR3 runs to 11 residues. Time point given: newly diagnosed GD, antithyroid drugs for less than 3 months. Isolated PBMC RNA provided the starting material for the TCR library. This sample also appeared in a second study, on T cells in Graves' hyperthyroidism and ophthalmopathy. That paper adds: With the HTBI primer set, the TCR CDR3 went through a first round of RT-PCR.

The material was peripheral blood mononuclear cells (PBMCs), obtained at new diagnosis, from a patient treated with antithyroid drugs. This chain connects TRBV28 to TRBJ1-5; no reliable D call. This receptor was taken from a man in his forties with Graves disease. CDR3 residues: CASSAPGPQHF. CDR3 sequence (DNA): TGTGCCAGCAGCGCCCCCGGGCCCCAGCATTTT.